Listed below are T cell receptor beta chains from one sample, sequenced in a study of beta chain features in type 1 diabetes. Assay: immunoSEQ multiplex PCR; the TCRdb copy retains only in-frame clones and omits some. The sample lists some 700,000 clones, around 15% occurring once. Sample: naive CD4+ T cells from blood. These receptors all stem from a man between 18 and 35 years old with type 1 diabetes. The CDR3 runs from the conserved cysteine through the conserved F or W. Each record gives: D gene, clone size, J gene, V gene, CDR3 protein, CDR3 DNA. A D gene is named only where the DNA matches it firmly. Part of the rows lack a size; the others show once, few, many or a class for expanded clones.

D: TRBD2; size: few; J: TRBJ2-3; V: TRBV11-2; CDR3: CASSPRTSGGRDTQYF; DNA: TGTGCCAGCAGTCCCCGGACTAGCGGGGGGCGGGATACGCAGTATTTT
D: TRBD1; size: -; J: TRBJ2-7; V: TRBV30; CDR3: CAWSAGQGADEQYF; DNA: TGTGCCTGGAGTGCAGGACAGGGGGCGGACGAGCAGTACTTC
D: -; size: few; J: TRBJ1-2; V: TRBV27; CDR3: CASSHPGQGVEGYTF; DNA: TGTGCCAGCAGCCACCCGGGGCAGGGCGTCGAGGGCTACACCTTC
D: -; size: -; J: TRBJ2-3; V: TRBV5-1; CDR3: CASSHGASDTQYF; DNA: TGCGCCAGCAGCCACGGCGCATCAGATACGCAGTATTTT
D: -; size: -; J: TRBJ1-1; V: TRBV30; CDR3: CAWSGQGYSEAFF; DNA: TGTGCCTGGAGCGGTCAGGGGTATTCTGAAGCTTTCTTT
D: -; size: -; J: TRBJ1-1; V: TRBV18; CDR3: CASSPLEGQMNTEAFF; DNA: TGTGCCAGCTCACCCCTGGAGGGGCAGATGAACACTGAAGCTTTCTTT
D: TRBD2; size: -; J: TRBJ2-1; V: TRBV9; CDR3: CASSVAWASGGNNEQFF; DNA: TGTGCCAGCAGCGTAGCTTGGGCTAGCGGGGGCAACAATGAGCAGTTCTTC
D: -; size: -; J: TRBJ1-1; V: TRBV28; CDR3: CASKRGLNTEAFF; DNA: TGTGCCAGCAAGAGAGGGTTGAACACTGAAGCTTTCTTT
D: TRBD1; size: few; J: TRBJ1-6; V: TRBV6-6; CDR3: CATLDRENSPLHF; DNA: TGTGCCACCCTCGACAGGGAAAATTCACCCCTCCACTTT
D: -; size: few; J: TRBJ1-1; V: TRBV30; CDR3: CAWIVGTEAFF; DNA: TGTGCCTGGATTGTGGGCACTGAAGCTTTCTTT
D: -; size: few; J: TRBJ2-5; V: TRBV6-5; CDR3: CASSTGGVETQYF; DNA: TGTGCCAGCAGTACAGGGGGGGTAGAGACCCAGTACTTC
D: -; size: -; J: TRBJ1-2; V: TRBV30; CDR3: CAWSRYTWADGYTF; DNA: TGTGCCTGGAGCCGCTACACCTGGGCAGATGGCTACACCTTC
D: TRBD2; size: -; J: TRBJ2-3; V: TRBV27; CDR3: CASSLAGRGDTQYF; DNA: TGTGCCAGCAGTCTAGCGGGAAGGGGGGATACGCAGTATTTT
D: -; size: -; J: TRBJ1-2; V: TRBV30; CDR3: CAWSANWDPSLF; DNA: TGTGCCTGGAGTGCAAATTGGGACCCAAGTCTCTTC
D: -; size: -; J: TRBJ2-5; V: TRBV7-8; CDR3: CASYPGRWYQETQYF; DNA: TGTGCCAGTTACCCAGGACGGTGGTACCAAGAGACCCAGTACTTC
D: TRBD1; size: few; J: TRBJ2-7; V: TRBV5-1; CDR3: CASSPLQGAYEQYF; DNA: TGCGCCAGCAGCCCACTACAGGGGGCGTACGAGCAGTACTTC
D: -; size: few; J: TRBJ1-2; V: TRBV28; CDR3: CASTPGGYGYTF; DNA: TGTGCCAGCACCCCAGGAGGGTACGGCTACACCTTC
D: -; size: -; J: TRBJ1-3; V: TRBV30; CDR3: CAWGRSSGNTIYF; DNA: TGTGCCTGGGGACGGAGCTCTGGAAACACCATATATTTT
D: -; size: -; J: TRBJ1-1; V: TRBV19; CDR3: CASSGMNTEAFF; DNA: TGTGCCAGTAGTGGGATGAACACTGAAGCTTTCTTT
D: TRBD1; size: -; J: TRBJ2-5; V: TRBV12-5; CDR3: CASAEGARETQYF; DNA: TGTGCTAGTGCCGAGGGGGCGCGGGAGACCCAGTACTTC
D: -; size: -; J: TRBJ2-5; V: TRBV5-1; CDR3: CASSLAATQETQYF; DNA: TGCGCCAGCAGCTTGGCGGCAACTCAAGAGACCCAGTACTTC
D: -; size: -; J: TRBJ2-1; V: TRBV9; CDR3: CASSVGGSSSYNEQFF; DNA: TGTGCCAGCAGCGTAGGTGGCTCAAGCTCCTACAATGAGCAGTTCTTC
D: TRBD1; size: -; J: TRBJ1-5; V: TRBV2; CDR3: CASSGNRGLSNQPQHF; DNA: TGTGCCAGCAGTGGAAACAGGGGCCTGAGCAATCAGCCCCAGCATTTT